These T cell receptor beta chains were read from a single sample in a study of T cell repertoires in cytomegalovirus infection. A single record per CDR3 protein comes from TCRdb applying MiXCR to the reads. Of about 530,000 distinct CDR3 sequences in the sample, around a quarter were seen once. The sample was PBMCs. The receptors here all came from a human donor in good health (CMV status not recorded). Some clones in this sample may be carry-over from other donors' samples. CDR3s include the opening cysteine and the closing phenylalanine or tryptophan. Each record gives: D gene, clone size, J gene, V gene, CDR3 DNA, CDR3 protein. A D gene is named only where the DNA matches it firmly. Clone size is stated in some rows and not others, as once, few, many or a class when expanded.

- - TRBJ2-6 TRBV6-8 TGTGCCAGCAGTTACGGGCAGCCCTCTGGGGCCAACGTCCTGACTTTC CASSYGQPSGANVLTF
TRBD2 - TRBJ2-6 TRBV5-5 TGTGCCAGCAGTGGGCAGGTAGCGGGAGGGCATCCTGGGGCCAACGTCCTGACTTTC CASSGQVAGGHPGANVLTF
- - TRBJ1-2 TRBV7-4 TGTGCCAGCAGCTTCCCTTTTAAGAGGGCGGGTGGCTACACCTTC CASSFPFKRAGGYTF
- - TRBJ2-7 TRBV28 TGTGCCAGCAGTTTAACGGTCAGGGTGGGCGACGAGCAGTACTTC CASSLTVRVGDEQYF
TRBD2 few TRBJ2-1 TRBV6-1 TGTGCCAGCAGGCCGACTAGCGGGAGGCCCTCCTACAATGAGCAGTTCTTC CASRPTSGRPSYNEQFF
- - TRBJ1-5 TRBV7-9 TGTGCCAGCAGCTGGGAACAGGAGGTTCTGCAGCCCCAGCATTTT CASSWEQEVLQPQHF
TRBD2 - TRBJ2-7 TRBV6-2/TRBV6-3 TGTGCCAGCAGTTACTCGAGGACTAGCAGCCACGAGCAGTACTTC CASSYSRTSSHEQYF
TRBD1 - TRBJ1-5 TRBV7-9 TGTGCCAGCAGCTCTGGACAGGTACAGCCCCAGCATTTT CASSSGQVQPQHF
- few TRBJ2-3 TRBV14 TGTGCCAGCAGCCAAGGACAGGCAAGGGCAGATACGCAGTATTTT CASSQGQARADTQYF
- few TRBJ2-1 TRBV4-2 TGTGCCAGCAGCCAATCCAGCGGCGATGCTTCCTACAATGAGCAGTTCTTC CASSQSSGDASYNEQFF
- many TRBJ2-1 TRBV5-6 TGTGCCAGCAGCTCGTATATAGATCTAAGTTCCTACAATGAGCAGTTCTTC CASSSYIDLSSYNEQFF
- many TRBJ1-1 TRBV7-8 TGTGCCAGCAGCTTAGCCAGAGACAGGGAAGCTTTCTTT CASSLARDREAFF
TRBD2 once TRBJ2-4 TRBV23-1 TGCGCCAGCAGTCAACCGGGACTAATAAACATTCAGTACTTC CASSQPGLINIQYF
TRBD2 few TRBJ2-7 TRBV7-2 TGTGCCAGCAGCTTTGCTAGCGGCGCCTACGAGCAGTACTTC CASSFASGAYEQYF
TRBD1 few TRBJ2-3 TRBV12-5 TGTGCTAGTGGGATCGGGACAGGGACAGATACGCAGTATTTT CASGIGTGTDTQYF
- few TRBJ1-3 TRBV11-3 TGTGCCAGCACCTCCGGGCATGGAAACACCATATATTTT CASTSGHGNTIYF
TRBD2 once TRBJ2-2 TRBV10-3 TGTGCCACCCAGTTGAACCTAGCGGGAGGGCTGGGCGACGGGGAGCTGTTTTTT CATQLNLAGGLGDGELFF
TRBD1 few TRBJ2-2 TRBV7-9 TGTGCCAGCAGCCACCGGGACAGGGATACCGGGGAGCTGTTTTTT CASSHRDRDTGELFF
TRBD2 - TRBJ2-7 TRBV7-8 TGTGCCAGCAGCTTATCAATGACTAGCGGGGCCTACGAGCAGTACTTC CASSLSMTSGAYEQYF
- - TRBJ1-5 TRBV5-5 TGTGCCAGCAGCATGAGGGACGATCAGCCCCAGCATTTT CASSMRDDQPQHF
- few TRBJ1-3 TRBV7-2 TGTGCCAGCAAGCTTACGGAGAGCTGGGGAAACACCATATATTTT CASKLTESWGNTIYF
- - TRBJ2-6 TRBV19 TGTGCCAGTGGAACAGTCGACTCTGGGGCCAACGTCCTGACTTTC CASGTVDSGANVLTF
- many TRBJ1-2 TRBV7-3 TGTGCCAGCAGCAATGGGCGAGTCTACACCTTC CASSNGRVYTF
- few TRBJ2-3 TRBV6-2/TRBV6-3 TGTGCCAGCAGTCCTCCCCACGATCAGGATACGCAGTATTTT CASSPPHDQDTQYF
- - TRBJ1-5 TRBV7-9 TGTGCCAGCAGCTTACCCGGACAGCCCCAGCATTTT CASSLPGQPQHF
- - TRBJ2-5 TRBV20-1 TGCAGTGTTATCGGAGGGTCTGGGGTAGAGACCCAGTACTTC CSVIGGSGVETQYF
- - TRBJ1-4 TRBV2 TGTGCCAGCAGGATGGACAGCAATGAAAAACTGTTTTTT CASRMDSNEKLFF
TRBD1 - TRBJ1-5 TRBV19 TGTGCCAGTAGTACCTATTCGACAGGGACACAGCCCCAGCATTTT CASSTYSTGTQPQHF
TRBD1 few TRBJ2-5 TRBV28 TGTGCCAGCAGTTCGCGACAGGGCTGGGAGACCCAGTACTTC CASSSRQGWETQYF
- - TRBJ1-6 TRBV7-6 TGTGCCAGCTCACAGGGCCCCAATAATTCACCCCTCCACTTT CASSQGPNNSPLHF
TRBD2 - TRBJ2-1 TRBV7-6 TGTGCCAGCAGTCACGGGGGGACTAGCGGTAATTGGAATGAGCAGTTCTTC CASSHGGTSGNWNEQFF
- - TRBJ1-1 TRBV18 TGTGCCAGCTCACCCCCAGGGATCGGAAACACTGAAGCTTTCTTT CASSPPGIGNTEAFF
- - TRBJ2-1 TRBV4-1 TGCGCCAGCAGCCCGCTCGAGGGCTATGAGCAGTTCTTC CASSPLEGYEQFF
TRBD1 - TRBJ2-5 TRBV5-1 TGCGCCAGCAGCTCGGACAGGGGACCGTACCAAGAGACCCAGTACTTC CASSSDRGPYQETQYF
- - TRBJ2-1 TRBV2 TGTGCCTCCCGGGGGCCAGGCGATGAGCAGTTCTTC CASRGPGDEQFF
TRBD1 many TRBJ2-3 TRBV11-2 TGTGCCAGCAGCTATCAGGGGGCCCTTAGCACAGATACGCAGTATTTT CASSYQGALSTDTQYF
TRBD1 - TRBJ1-1 TRBV6-1 TGTGCCAGCAGTCCGGCGGGACAGGGAATCCCTGAAGCTTTCTTT CASSPAGQGIPEAFF
TRBD2 - TRBJ2-1 TRBV9 TGTGCCAGCAGCGGGCCGGGACTAGCGGGATTCCGTGAGCAGTTCTTC CASSGPGLAGFREQFF
- - TRBJ2-1 TRBV15 TGTGCCACCAGCAGCGGATACAATGAGCAGTTCTTC CATSSGYNEQFF
TRBD2 few TRBJ2-7 TRBV27 TGTGCCAGCAGAGCTCGGACTAGCGCTAGCTCCTACGAGCAGTACTTC CASRARTSASSYEQYF
- few TRBJ1-2 TRBV6-6 TGTGCCAGCAGTTACCCGTCCCTCAGGGCTGATGGCTACACCTTC CASSYPSLRADGYTF
- few TRBJ2-1 TRBV20-1 TGCAGTGCTCGCCCTCCCGGGAGACACTACAATGAGCAGTTCTTC CSARPPGRHYNEQFF
- few TRBJ2-1 TRBV6-2/TRBV6-3 TGTGCCAGCATGACCGAAGGGATCAATGAGCAGTTCTTC CASMTEGINEQFF
- many TRBJ2-5 TRBV7-2 TGTGCCAGCAGCTTAGAGGTGGGAGCAGGAGAGACCCAGTACTTC CASSLEVGAGETQYF
TRBD2 - TRBJ2-3 TRBV7-2 TGTGCCAGCAGGGTGACTAGCGGGACAGTTGCAGATACGCAGTATTTT CASRVTSGTVADTQYF
TRBD2 - TRBJ2-2 TRBV24-1 TGTGCCACCTGGGGACTAGCGGGAGTTCTTGACACCGGGGAGCTGTTTTTT CATWGLAGVLDTGELFF
- - TRBJ1-5 TRBV20-1 TGCAGTGCTAGGGACGCACTCAATCAGCCCCAGCATTTT CSARDALNQPQHF
TRBD1 - TRBJ1-2 TRBV12-3/TRBV12-4 TGTGCCAGCAGTTACAGGGGGCGCGTTGGCTACACCTTC CASSYRGRVGYTF
TRBD2 - TRBJ2-7 TRBV19 TGTGCCAGTAGTACCCGGGAAGCGGGATCGAACGAGCAGTACTTC CASSTREAGSNEQYF
TRBD2 many TRBJ2-1 TRBV7-8 TGTGCCAGCGTCGAAGCGGGAGGGAGTTACAATGAGCAGTTCTTC CASVEAGGSYNEQFF
- many TRBJ1-1 TRBV7-2 TGTGCCAGCAGCTTATCTCAGGGTTGGAACACTGAAGCTTTCTTT CASSLSQGWNTEAFF
- - TRBJ1-1 TRBV6-5 TGTGCCAGCAAAGTAACGGTTATGAACACTGAAGCTTTCTTT CASKVTVMNTEAFF
TRBD2 few TRBJ2-5 TRBV6-2/TRBV6-3 TGTGCCAGCAGCCGATTGCGGGAGGGCAAGACCCAGTACTTC CASSRLREGKTQYF
TRBD2 - TRBJ2-5 TRBV6-2/TRBV6-3 TGTGCCAGCAGTTCCCCCCGACTAGCAGAAAGTCAAGAGACCCAGTACTTC CASSSPRLAESQETQYF
- - TRBJ2-3 TRBV4-1 TGCGCCAGCAGCCATCCGCGGGATACGCAGTATTTT CASSHPRDTQYF